This entry lists 26 T cell receptor beta chains sequenced from one sample in a study of T cells in Graves' hyperthyroidism and ophthalmopathy. What was amplified from RNA transcripts were TCR beta CDR3 regions. The HTBI primer set served for first-round RT-PCR of the TCR CDR3. TCRdb itself ran the multiplex PCR reads through MiXCR, one entry per CDR3 protein. The table records hundreds of thousands of distinct CDR3 sequences, approximately 15% of them present only once. Sequenced material: blood. These receptors were obtained from a woman aged 40 to 50 with Graves' ophthalmopathy.

The chain recombines TRBV20-1 with TRBJ1-2; no clear D. Per germline, CDR1 DFQATT and CDR2 SNEGSKA (reference sequence). This CDR3 is 11 amino acids long. V lost 0 bases to trimming and J lost 5 bases, with 4 bases between them. CDR3 loop: CSARDFYGYTF. CDR3 coding DNA: TGCAGTGCTAGAGATTTTTATGGCTACACCTTC.

This clonotype was seen a few times. The V call is TRBV6-1, the J call TRBJ2-1; a weak D match, TRBD2 (7 bases). The germline CDR1 and CDR2 sequences are MNHNS and SASEGT. V was shortened by 5 bases and J by 4 bases, with 21 bases between the two germline ends. The CDR3 contains 17 residues. The CDR3 reads CASSTPGASGSYNEQFF. CDR3 DNA: TGTGCCAGCAGTACCCCGGGGGCTAGCGGTTCGTACAATGAGCAGTTCTTC.

This clonotype was counted ten times or more. The chain employs TRBV27 and TRBJ1-2, with 10 bases matching TRBD1. From germline, CDR1 is MNHEY and CDR2 SMNVEV (reference sequence). After removal of 2 bases from V and 8 bases from J, the junction contained 2 bases not matched to a gene. CDR3 length: 13 residues. This CDR3 reads CASSLGTGVGYTF. The CDR3 nucleotides are TGTGCCAGCAGTTTAGGGACAGGGGTCGGCTACACCTTC.

The chain employs TRBV27 and TRBJ2-1; 9 bases line up with TRBD2. Trimming at V came to 2 bases and at J to 4 bases, leaving 6 bases not matched to a gene. The CDR3 loop spans 16 amino acids. Germline V gene data show CDR1 as MNHEY and CDR2 as SMNVEV (reference sequence). The CDR3 nucleotides read TGTGCCAGCAGTTTAGTAGCGGGAGTCGTGTACAATGAGCAGTTCTTC. Translating gives CASSLVAGVVYNEQFF.

This chain links TRBV20-1 with TRBJ1-6; TRBD1 might be the D (6 bases). The CDR3 covers 13 residues. Trimming removed 7 bases from V and 10 bases from J, with 17 bases in between. Germline V lookup: CDR1 DFQATT, CDR2 SNEGSKA (reference sequence). The CDR3 DNA is TGCAGTGTACCGGGACAAGGGCGCTCACCCCTCCACTTT. Translated, it gives CSVPGQGRSPLHF.

V and J are TRBV6-1 and TRBJ2-7, with unresolved D. Trimming took 3 bases from V and 1 from J, leaving 7 bases between them. The CDR3 has 13 amino acids. Per the germline V gene, CDR1 is MNHNS and CDR2 is SASEGT. CDR3 residues: CASSDLQSYEQYF. CDR3 sequence (DNA): TGTGCCAGCAGTGATTTGCAGTCCTACGAGCAGTACTTC.

The rearrangement uses TRBV12-3 or TRBV12-4 and TRBJ1-2; 7 positions agree with TRBD1. This CDR3 contains 13 residues. V dropped 7 bases and J dropped 7; count of bases not matched to a gene: 9. CDR3 in amino acids: CASTAGGGGGYTF. The CDR3, as DNA: TGTGCCAGCACCGCGGGAGGGGGCGGTGGCTACACCTTC.

This clonotype has at least ten counts. The chain has TRBV20-1 and TRBJ2-7; TRBD2 matches 11 bases. Germline lookup yields CDR1 DFQATT and CDR2 SNEGSKA (reference sequence). The CDR3 length is 14 residues. Losses at the gene ends were 5 bases for V and 3 bases for J; bases not matched to a gene: 6. The CDR3 sequence is CSAYGLAGGYEQYF. DNA of the CDR3: TGCAGTGCTTATGGACTAGCGGGTGGCTACGAGCAGTACTTC.

There are a few counts of this clonotype. The chain is built from TRBV20-1 and TRBJ2-3; tentative D call: TRBD2 (7 bases). Germline assignment: CDR1 DFQATT and CDR2 SNEGSKA (reference sequence). V was cut by 0 bases and J by 0 bases, with 16 bases left in between. The CDR3 extends over 17 amino acids. This CDR3 is CSARDREGHPSTDTQYF. As DNA, the CDR3 is TGCAGTGCTAGAGATAGGGAGGGACATCCTAGCACAGATACGCAGTATTTT.

The sample holds many counts of this clonotype. The chain carries TRBV10-1 and TRBJ2-1, with TRBD2 matching over 10 bases. This CDR3 region has 15 residues. CDR1 and CDR2 from the germline V gene are WNHNN and SYGVQD (reference sequence). J was trimmed by 3 bases and V by 4 bases; bases with no gene match: 3. The CDR3 reads CASSASGSRYNEQFF. CDR3 nucleotides: TGCGCCAGCAGTGCTAGCGGGAGTCGCTACAATGAGCAGTTCTTC.

This clonotype was counted only a few times. The V gene is TRBV7-9, the J gene TRBJ1-6; D ambiguous. V was trimmed by 1 base and J by 9 bases, leaving 4 bases between them. This CDR3 contains 12 residues. Germline lookup yields CDR1 SEHNR and CDR2 FQNEAQ (reference sequence). Here the CDR3 reads CASSLVGSPLHF. CDR3 DNA sequence: TGTGCCAGCAGCTTAGTGGGTTCACCCCTCCACTTT.

This clonotype was seen many times. This chain links TRBV11-2 with TRBJ2-1; D possibly uses TRBD1 or TRBD2 (5 bases each). V dropped 1 base and J dropped 0 bases, with 7 bases sitting between them. This CDR3 comprises 15 residues. The germline CDR1 and CDR2 sequences are SGHAT and FQNNGV. Written as DNA, the CDR3 is TGTGCCAGCAGCTTAGGGGGGTACTCCTACAATGAGCAGTTCTTC. This translates into CASSLGGYSYNEQFF.

In its sample, this clonotype was seen many times. V is TRBV12-3 or TRBV12-4 and J is TRBJ1-5; 7 bases are shared with TRBD1. V lost 3 bases to trimming and J lost 6 bases; unmatched junction nucleotides: 11. The CDR3 runs 16 residues. CDR3 sequence (DNA): TGTGCCAGCAGTTTGACCAGGGGGGGGTCGACTCAGCCCCAGCATTTT. Amino acid sequence: CASSLTRGGSTQPQHF.

The rearrangement uses TRBV19 and TRBJ2-1; possible D gene TRBD1, 5 bases. The germline V and J ends were trimmed by 10 bases and 0 bases, with 19 bases remaining between them. The length of the CDR3 is 16 residues. Germline V gene sequence: CDR1 LNHDA, CDR2 SQIVND (reference sequence). CDR3 bases: TGTGCCACCAGCACTCGTCAGGGAAGCTCCTACAATGAGCAGTTCTTC. Its protein product is CATSTRQGSSYNEQFF.

The V call is TRBV9, the J call TRBJ2-1, with 7 bases matching TRBD2. The V gene end was trimmed by 3 bases and the J gene end by 6 bases; junction bases not matched to a gene: 3. The germline V gene has CDR1 SGDLS and CDR2 YYNGEE. The length of the CDR3 is 13 residues. The CDR3 here is CASSAWTSNEQFF. The CDR3 DNA is TGTGCCAGCAGCGCTTGGACTAGCAATGAGCAGTTCTTC.

This clonotype turned up a few times. The chain employs TRBV5-6 and TRBJ2-2; TRBD1 matches 8 bases. Unmatched junction bases numbered 9, after V lost 4 bases and J lost 4 bases. The germline gives CDR1 SGHDT, CDR2 YYEEEE. The CDR3 covers 16 residues. Here the CDR3 DNA reads TGTGCCAGCAGCCTACTAGGACAGGGTCGCACCGGGGAGCTGTTTTTT. The encoded protein is CASSLLGQGRTGELFF.

This clonotype was detected a few times. This sequence may be a read error, since a much larger clone differs from it by one base. The chain is built from TRBV5-1 and TRBJ2-7, with D possibly being TRBD2 (5 bases). The CDR3 contains 16 residues. Germline V gene data show CDR1 as SGHRS and CDR2 as YFSETQ. The CDR3 DNA reads as TGCGCCAGCAGCTTTACACCGGGGAGCGGATCCTACGGGCAGTACTTC. Its translation is CASSFTPGSGSYGQYF.

The CDR3 reads CATSDSTAGGFDEQFF. CDR3 nucleotides: TGTGCCACCAGTGATTCGACGGCAGGGGGGTTTGATGAGCAGTTCTTC. The V and J genes are TRBV24-1 and TRBJ2-1; possible D gene TRBD1, 7 bases. CDR3 length: 16 amino acids. V was pared by 2 bases and J by 8 bases, with 18 bases between. The germline V gene encodes CDR1 KGHDR and CDR2 SFDVKD.

Comment on this clonotype: A much larger clone differs by one base, so this may be a read error. This chain uses TRBV3-1 with TRBJ1-5, with D possibly TRBD1 on 6 matching bases. The CDR3 spans 13 residues. CDR1 is LGHDT and CDR2 is YNNKEL in the germline V gene (reference sequence). Trimming cost V 4 bases and J 11 bases, with 15 bases left between them. The CDR3 DNA reads as TGTGCCAGCAGCCCAAACAGGGAACAGTCCCAGCATTTT. It specifies CASSPNREQSQHF.

In regard to this clonotype: This sequence may be a read error, since a much larger clone differs from it by one base. This chain uses TRBV18 with TRBJ2-1; D is undetermined. This CDR3 spans 15 amino acids. Germline CDR1 reads KGHSH; CDR2 reads LQKENI. Here the CDR3 DNA reads TGTGCCAGCTCGCCCAATCCCCGAGCCTACAATGGGCAGTTCTTC. Protein sequence: CASSPNPRAYNGQFF.

This clonotype appeared many times. The chain uses TRBV2 and TRBJ2-3; 13 positions agree with TRBD2. Germline V lookup: CDR1 SNHLY, CDR2 FYNNEI. Trimming removed 11 bases from V and 4 bases from J; junction bases left unmatched: 6. This CDR3 spans 14 amino acids. Here the CDR3 DNA reads TGTGCCCGACGGACTAGCGGGAGTGCAGATACGCAGTATTTT. Residues: CARRTSGSADTQYF.

The V call is TRBV10-3, the J call TRBJ2-1; TRBD1 or TRBD2 may be the D gene (5 bases each). This CDR3 is 12 amino acids long. The V gene lost 0 bases and the J gene lost 15 bases, with 12 bases spanning the gap. Germline assignment: CDR1 ENHRY and CDR2 SYGVKD. CDR3 residues: CAISESSGQGFF. The DNA for the CDR3 is TGTGCCATCAGTGAGTCGAGCGGCCAGGGGTTCTTC.

The V gene is TRBV7-2, the J gene TRBJ2-7, with D perhaps TRBD1 or TRBD2 (5 bases each). V lost 8 bases to trimming and J lost 0 bases, with 14 bases between them. Per germline, CDR1 SGHTA and CDR2 FQGNSA. CDR3 length: 14 residues. CDR3 sequence reads: CASWSGPNSYEQYF. The DNA for the CDR3 is TGTGCCAGCTGGTCGGGACCCAACTCCTACGAGCAGTACTTC.

The gene calls are TRBV3-1 and TRBJ2-7, with D perhaps being TRBD1 or TRBD2 (6 bases each). The CDR3 is 15 residues long. Trimming took 3 bases from V and 5 from J, leaving 17 bases between them. Germline CDR1 LGHDT, CDR2 YNNKEL (reference sequence). The CDR3 DNA is TGTGCCAGCAGCCAGCGGGACACATCGTTCGACGAGCAGTACTTC. Amino acid sequence: CASSQRDTSFDEQYF.

This clonotype was observed many times. The chain is built from TRBV2 and TRBJ2-3; 9 bases agree with TRBD2. The V segment lost 9 bases and the J segment 1 base; nucleotides outside the gene matches: 14. Germline CDR1 and CDR2: SNHLY and FYNNEI. The CDR3 spans 17 residues. CDR3 DNA: TGTGCCAGAGAGGCTCCCGGGCGGGGGGGCGGCACAGATACGCAGTATTTT. Protein product: CAREAPGRGGGTDTQYF.

V gene TRBV6-5 combines with J gene TRBJ1-1; 9 nucleotides align to TRBD1. V shed 0 bases, J shed 0 bases, and the junction held 5 bases outside the gene matches. This CDR3 is 17 amino acids long. CDR1 and CDR2 (germline): MNHEY, SVGAGI. CDR3 nucleotides: TGTGCCAGCAGTTACTCGACAGGGGGGGCCATGAACACTGAAGCTTTCTTT. Translation gives CASSYSTGGAMNTEAFF.